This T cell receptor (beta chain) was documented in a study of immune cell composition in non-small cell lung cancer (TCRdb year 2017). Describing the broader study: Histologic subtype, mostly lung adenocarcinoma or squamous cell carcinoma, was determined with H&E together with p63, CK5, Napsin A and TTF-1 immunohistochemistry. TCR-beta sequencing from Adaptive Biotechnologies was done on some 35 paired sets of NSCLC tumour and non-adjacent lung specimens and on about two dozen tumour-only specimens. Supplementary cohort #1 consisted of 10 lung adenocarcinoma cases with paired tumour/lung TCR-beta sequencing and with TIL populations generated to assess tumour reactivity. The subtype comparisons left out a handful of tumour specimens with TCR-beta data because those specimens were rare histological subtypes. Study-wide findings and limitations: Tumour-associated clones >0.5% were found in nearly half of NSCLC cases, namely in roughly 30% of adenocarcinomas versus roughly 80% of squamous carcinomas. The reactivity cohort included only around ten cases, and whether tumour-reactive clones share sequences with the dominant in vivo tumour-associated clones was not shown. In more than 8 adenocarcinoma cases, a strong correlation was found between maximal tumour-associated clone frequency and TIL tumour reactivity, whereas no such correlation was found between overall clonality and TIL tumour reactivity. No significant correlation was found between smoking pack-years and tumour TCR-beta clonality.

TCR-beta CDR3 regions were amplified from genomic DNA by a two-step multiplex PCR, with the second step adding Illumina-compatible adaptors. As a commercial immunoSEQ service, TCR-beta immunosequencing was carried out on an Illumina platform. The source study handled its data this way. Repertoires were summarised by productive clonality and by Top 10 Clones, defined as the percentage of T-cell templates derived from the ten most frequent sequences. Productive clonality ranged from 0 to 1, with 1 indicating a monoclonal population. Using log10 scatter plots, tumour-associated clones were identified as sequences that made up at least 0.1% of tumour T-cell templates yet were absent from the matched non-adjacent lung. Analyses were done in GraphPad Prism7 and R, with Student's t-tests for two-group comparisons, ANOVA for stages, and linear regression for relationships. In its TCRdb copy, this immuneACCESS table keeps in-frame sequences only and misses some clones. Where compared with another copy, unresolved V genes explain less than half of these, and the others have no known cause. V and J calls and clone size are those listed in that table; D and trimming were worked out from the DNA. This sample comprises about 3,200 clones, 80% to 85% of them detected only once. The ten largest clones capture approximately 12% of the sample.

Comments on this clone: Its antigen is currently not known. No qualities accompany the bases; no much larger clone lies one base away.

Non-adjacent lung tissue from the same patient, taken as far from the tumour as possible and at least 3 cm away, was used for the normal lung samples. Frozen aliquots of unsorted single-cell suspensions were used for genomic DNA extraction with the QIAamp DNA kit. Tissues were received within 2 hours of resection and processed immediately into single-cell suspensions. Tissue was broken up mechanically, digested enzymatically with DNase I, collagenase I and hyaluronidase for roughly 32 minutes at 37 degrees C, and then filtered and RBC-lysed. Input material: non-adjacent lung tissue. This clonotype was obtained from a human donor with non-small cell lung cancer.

The CDR3 corresponds to CASSSLQGRNQPQHF. The nucleotides are TGTGCCAGCAGTTCCCTTCAGGGTAGGAATCAGCCCCAGCATTTT. The rearranged segments are TRBV27 and TRBJ1-5, with TRBD1 tentatively as D gene (5 bases match). CDR3 length: 15 amino acids, cysteine to phenylalanine. Just the 45-base CDR3 DNA is kept, in frame starting at base 1. In the germline V gene (reference sequence), CDR1 corresponds to MNHEY and CDR2 to SMNVEV. V drops 4 bases and J drops 4 bases, leaving 14 bases in between.